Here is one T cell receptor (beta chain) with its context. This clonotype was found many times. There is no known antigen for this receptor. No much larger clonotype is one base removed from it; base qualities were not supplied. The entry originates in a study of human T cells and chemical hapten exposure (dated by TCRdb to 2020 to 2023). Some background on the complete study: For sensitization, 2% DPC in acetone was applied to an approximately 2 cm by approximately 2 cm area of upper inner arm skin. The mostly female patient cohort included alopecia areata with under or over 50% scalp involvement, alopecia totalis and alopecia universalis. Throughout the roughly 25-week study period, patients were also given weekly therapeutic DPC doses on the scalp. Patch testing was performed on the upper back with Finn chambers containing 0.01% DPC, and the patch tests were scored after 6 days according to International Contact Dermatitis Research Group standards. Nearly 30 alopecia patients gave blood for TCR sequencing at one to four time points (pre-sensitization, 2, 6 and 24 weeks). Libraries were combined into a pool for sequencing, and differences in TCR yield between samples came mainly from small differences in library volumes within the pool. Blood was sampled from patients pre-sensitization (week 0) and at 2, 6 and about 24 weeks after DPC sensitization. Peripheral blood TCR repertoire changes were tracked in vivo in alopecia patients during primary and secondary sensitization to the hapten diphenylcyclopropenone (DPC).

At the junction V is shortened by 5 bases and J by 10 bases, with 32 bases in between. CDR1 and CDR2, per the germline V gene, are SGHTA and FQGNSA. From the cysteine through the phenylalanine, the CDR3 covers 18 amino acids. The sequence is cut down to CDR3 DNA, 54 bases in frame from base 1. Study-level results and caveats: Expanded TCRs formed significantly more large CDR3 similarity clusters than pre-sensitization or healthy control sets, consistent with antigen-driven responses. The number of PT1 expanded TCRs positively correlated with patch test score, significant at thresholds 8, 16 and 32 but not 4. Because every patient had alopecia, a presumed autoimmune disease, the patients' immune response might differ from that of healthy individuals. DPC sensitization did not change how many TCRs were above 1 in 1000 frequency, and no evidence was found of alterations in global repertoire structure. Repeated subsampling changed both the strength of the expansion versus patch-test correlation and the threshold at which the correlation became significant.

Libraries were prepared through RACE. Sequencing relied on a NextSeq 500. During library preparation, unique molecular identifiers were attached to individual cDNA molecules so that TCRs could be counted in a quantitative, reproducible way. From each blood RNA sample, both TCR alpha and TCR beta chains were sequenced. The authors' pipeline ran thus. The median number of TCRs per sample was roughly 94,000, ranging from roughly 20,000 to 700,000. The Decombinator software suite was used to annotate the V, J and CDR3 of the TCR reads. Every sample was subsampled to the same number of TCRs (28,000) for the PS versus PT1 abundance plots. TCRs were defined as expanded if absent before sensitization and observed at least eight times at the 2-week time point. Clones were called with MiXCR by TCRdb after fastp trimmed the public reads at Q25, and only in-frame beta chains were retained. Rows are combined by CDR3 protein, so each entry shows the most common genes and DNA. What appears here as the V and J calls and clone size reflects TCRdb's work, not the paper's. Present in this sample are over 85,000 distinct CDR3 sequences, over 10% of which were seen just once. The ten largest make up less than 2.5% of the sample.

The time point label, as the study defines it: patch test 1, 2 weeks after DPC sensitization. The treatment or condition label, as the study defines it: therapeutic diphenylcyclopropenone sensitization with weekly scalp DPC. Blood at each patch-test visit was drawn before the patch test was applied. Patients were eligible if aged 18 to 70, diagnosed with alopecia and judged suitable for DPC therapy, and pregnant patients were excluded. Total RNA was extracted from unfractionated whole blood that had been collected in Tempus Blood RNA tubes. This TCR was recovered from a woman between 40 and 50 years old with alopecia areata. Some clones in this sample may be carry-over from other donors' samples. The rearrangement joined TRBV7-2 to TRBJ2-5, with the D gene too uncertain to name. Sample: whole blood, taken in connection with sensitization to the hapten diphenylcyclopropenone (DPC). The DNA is TGTGCCAGCAGCGAGACGGGCTCCATGCCGGCCCGTTGGAAAGACCAGTACTTC. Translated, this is CASSETGSMPARWKDQYF.